The sequence of this T cell receptor beta chain was determined in a study of cytomegalovirus exposure and HLA in healthy donors. The primer mix had 60 Vbeta and 13 Jbeta primers. Libraries were prepared by immunoSEQ multiplex PCR; TCRdb keeps only in-frame clonotypes and omits some of them. This sample has around 130,000 clones, with about 63% found just once. V gave up 3 bases and J gave up 0 bases, with 6 bases separating them. The CDR3 totals 13 residues. Germline CDR1 reads SGHAT; CDR2 reads FQNNGV. The chain recombines TRBV11-2 with TRBJ2-7, with no clear D. The sequenced sample was PBMCs. The TCR sequence derives from a man aged 30 to 39 in good health and CMV-seropositive. CDR3 DNA sequence: TGTGCCAGCAGCTTCCCCCTCTCCTACGAGCAGTACTTC. This sequence encodes CASSFPLSYEQYF.